One sample yielded the 2 T cell receptor beta chains listed below, sequenced in a study of T cell responses to AZD1222 COVID-19 vaccine. Method: immunoSEQ multiplex PCR; TCRdb's copy keeps in-frame clones and lacks some. The table lists approximately 150,000 clones, around 94% of them singletons. Source: peripheral blood, taken after recovery from COVID-19. The receptors were gathered from an adult who had recovered from COVID-19.

The chain recombines TRBV19 with TRBJ2-1; 9 bases map to TRBD2. The ends lost 2 bases at V and 10 bases at J; junction bases unmatched: 6. The germline V gene has CDR1 LNHDA and CDR2 SQIVND (reference sequence). The CDR3 consists of 14 residues. The CDR3 sequence: CASSIKREAGEQFF. For the CDR3, the DNA is TGTGCCAGTAGTATAAAGCGGGAGGCTGGGGAGCAGTTCTTC.

The gene calls are TRBV15 and TRBJ2-2; tentatively, D is TRBD2 (6 bases). CDR3 length: 15 amino acids. Trimming cost V 5 bases and J 3 bases, with 13 bases left between them. The V gene's germline CDR1 is LNHNV and CDR2 YYDKDF (reference sequence). CDR3 amino acids: CATSPRGADTGELFF. CDR3 DNA sequence: TGTGCCACCAGCCCCCGCGGGGCGGACACCGGGGAGCTGTTTTTT.